The rows below give T cell receptor beta chains drawn from one sample of a study of blood T cell repertoires in COVID-19. Produced via immunoSEQ multiplex PCR; TCRdb's table is partial and in-frame only. Here the sample spans under 250,000 clones, 84% being singletons. The sequenced sample consisted of peripheral blood. The source of these receptors is a man in his forties or fifties with acute or convalescent COVID-19. CDR3s include the opening cysteine and the closing phenylalanine or tryptophan. Fields, in order: V gene, J gene, D gene, clone size, CDR3 protein, CDR3 DNA. A D gene is named only where the DNA matches it firmly. Size is stated for part of the rows, as once, few or many counts, or as a class when the clone is expanded.

>TRBV25-1|TRBJ2-7|.|.
CASSEYSPQYEQYF
TGTGCCAGCAGTGAATATTCGCCACAATACGAGCAGTACTTC
>TRBV30|TRBJ2-3|.|.
CAWERTSTDTQYF
TGTGCCTGGGAGCGGACCAGCACAGATACGCAGTATTTT
>TRBV19|TRBJ1-4|.|.
CASSPYTPTNEKLFF
TGTGCCAGTAGTCCATATACACCAACTAATGAAAAACTGTTTTTT
>TRBV5-1|TRBJ2-3|TRBD2|.
CASSLSSGGATDTQYF
TGCGCCAGCAGCTTGTCTAGCGGGGGGGCCACAGATACGCAGTATTTT
>TRBV5-1|TRBJ2-6|.|.
CASSAGQNNVLTF
TGCGCCAGCAGCGCAGGACAGAACAACGTCCTGACTTTC
>TRBV18|TRBJ2-7|TRBD1|.
CASSPTGTGSYEQYF
TGTGCCAGCTCTCCTACCGGGACAGGGTCCTACGAGCAGTACTTC
>TRBV30|TRBJ2-3|TRBD2|.
CAWARAGGPTDTQYF
TGTGCCTGGGCCCGAGCGGGGGGGCCCACAGATACGCAGTATTTT
>TRBV6-6|TRBJ1-5|TRBD1|.
CASSYLGTGHSHF
TGTGCCAGCAGTTACCTGGGGACAGGGCATTCCCATTTT
>TRBV4-2|TRBJ2-1|TRBD2|.
CASSQGLWVYNEQFF
TGTGCCAGCAGCCAGGGACTATGGGTTTACAATGAGCAGTTCTTC
>TRBV7-8|TRBJ2-7|TRBD1|.
CASSRTGGYEQYF
TGTGCCAGCAGCCGGACAGGGGGCTACGAGCAGTACTTC
>TRBV2|TRBJ1-2|.|.
CASSATGDLLFGYTF
TGTGCCAGCAGCGCCACCGGGGATCTTCTATTTGGCTACACCTTC
>TRBV27|TRBJ1-1|.|.
CASSLYQGTNTEAFF
TGTGCCAGCAGTTTATATCAGGGGACCAACACTGAAGCTTTCTTT
>TRBV2|TRBJ2-1|TRBD2|.
CATSSLGRAVEQFF
TGTGCCACGAGCTCTCTCGGGAGGGCCGTTGAGCAGTTCTTC
>TRBV4-1|TRBJ2-4|.|.
CASSQVLGDKNIQYF
TGCGCCAGCAGCCAAGTTCTAGGCGACAAAAACATTCAGTACTTC
>TRBV27|TRBJ1-1|.|.
CASSLWGGLNTEAFF
TGTGCCAGCAGTTTATGGGGGGGGTTGAACACTGAAGCTTTCTTT
>TRBV27|TRBJ1-5|.|.
CASRPGTLSNQPQHF
TGTGCCAGCAGACCCGGGACACTTAGCAATCAGCCCCAGCATTTT
>TRBV10-3|TRBJ1-1|TRBD1|.
CAITPAGGSSTEAFF
TGTGCCATCACCCCGGCAGGGGGCTCTAGCACTGAAGCTTTCTTT
>TRBV25-1|TRBJ1-6|.|.
CASTPFTVNSPLHF
TGTGCCAGCACCCCGTTCACAGTTAATTCACCCCTCCACTTT
>TRBV5-8|TRBJ2-7|.|.
CASSLGDTSYEQYF
TGTGCCAGCAGCTTAGGGGACACCTCCTACGAGCAGTACTTC
>TRBV30|TRBJ2-3|TRBD1|once
CAWGTGMADTQYF
TGTGCCTGGGGGACAGGAATGGCAGATACGCAGTATTTT
>TRBV5-1|TRBJ1-5|.|.
CASSVWGLEPQHF
TGCGCCAGCAGTGTGTGGGGACTCGAGCCCCAGCATTTT
>TRBV5-1|TRBJ1-5|.|.
CASSLDPGSGQPQHF
TGCGCCAGCAGCTTAGATCCAGGGTCGGGTCAGCCCCAGCATTTT
>TRBV25-1|TRBJ1-6|.|.
CASSRSSGSNSPLHF
TGTGCCAGCAGCAGAAGTTCAGGTTCCAATTCACCCCTCCACTTT
>TRBV12-3/TRBV12-4|TRBJ1-6|.|.
CASSATGEPLHF
TGTGCCAGCAGTGCTACAGGCGAACCCCTCCACTTT
>TRBV27|TRBJ2-3|TRBD2|once
CASSLAPSGGMYF
TGTGCCAGCAGTTTGGCCCCTAGCGGGGGCATGTATTTT
>TRBV7-2|TRBJ1-2|.|.
CASSPGGAYGYTF
TGTGCCAGCAGCCCTGGGGGGGCATATGGCTACACCTTC
>TRBV3-1/TRBV3-2|TRBJ1-1|.|.
CASSLLRGTEAFF
TGTGCCAGCAGCCTGCTCCGGGGCACTGAAGCTTTCTTT
>TRBV2|TRBJ2-1|TRBD2|.
CASRAPAGEVNEQFF
TGTGCCAGCAGGGCCCCAGCGGGAGAGGTTAATGAGCAGTTCTTC
>TRBV5-4|TRBJ1-2|.|.
CASSTETYYGYTF
TGTGCCAGCAGTACGGAGACCTACTATGGCTACACCTTC
>TRBV3-1/TRBV3-2|TRBJ2-5|TRBD1|.
CASSHGTGQETQYF
TGTGCCAGCAGCCACGGGACAGGACAAGAGACCCAGTACTTC
>TRBV14|TRBJ2-5|TRBD2|.
CAIKIHGRGEEKTQYF
TGTGCCATCAAAATCCACGGGCGGGGGGAGGAAAAGACCCAGTACTTC
>TRBV10-2|TRBJ2-7|.|few
CASSKVGGDEQYF
TGCGCCAGCAGCAAAGTAGGGGGGGACGAGCAGTACTTC
>TRBV3-1/TRBV3-2|TRBJ1-6|TRBD1|.
CASSQGSGTGYSPLHF
TGTGCCAGCAGCCAGGGGTCTGGGACAGGTTATTCACCCCTCCACTTT
>TRBV12-3/TRBV12-4|TRBJ2-5|.|.
CASSDTGWETQYF
TGTGCCAGCAGCGATACAGGGTGGGAGACCCAGTACTTC
>TRBV7-2|TRBJ1-4|TRBD1|.
CASSSQTGPNEKLFF
TGTGCCAGCAGCTCACAGACAGGGCCAAATGAAAAACTGTTTTTT
>TRBV29-1|TRBJ2-1|TRBD2|.
CSVEFQLAGNYNEQFF
TGCAGCGTTGAATTTCAGCTAGCGGGGAACTACAATGAGCAGTTCTTC
>TRBV5-1|TRBJ2-5|TRBD1|.
CASSSTGQGGETQYF
TGCGCCAGCAGCTCAACCGGACAGGGCGGAGAGACCCAGTACTTC
>TRBV6-5|TRBJ2-1|TRBD2|.
CASRLSGDEQFF
TGTGCCAGCAGACTTAGCGGGGACGAGCAGTTCTTC
>TRBV6-5|TRBJ1-4|TRBD1|.
CASVHRGLSEKLFF
TGTGCCAGCGTCCACAGGGGGCTCAGTGAAAAACTGTTTTTT
>TRBV7-3|TRBJ1-3|TRBD1|.
CASSRGTGSGNTIYF
TGTGCCAGCAGCCGCGGGACAGGGTCAGGAAACACCATATATTTT
>TRBV11-3|TRBJ2-2|TRBD2|.
CASSLEAGAADTGELFF
TGTGCCAGCAGCTTAGAGGCGGGAGCGGCGGACACCGGGGAGCTGTTTTTT
>TRBV2|TRBJ1-5|TRBD1|.
CASSEGDSPRQPQHF
TGTGCCAGCAGTGAAGGGGACAGCCCTAGACAGCCCCAGCATTTT